This is a list of T cell receptor beta chains from one sample in a study of shared clonotypes between healthy human individuals. Assay: immunoSEQ multiplex PCR; the TCRdb copy retains only in-frame clones and omits some. The data contain millions of clones, roughly 94% of them singletons. Sequencing was performed on naive CD4+ T cells sorted from blood. The source is a man aged 18-30 years in good health. CDR3s leave out the opening cysteine and the closing phenylalanine or tryptophan. Fields, in order: J gene, V gene, CDR3 protein.

j_call: TRBJ2-5
v_call: TRBV5-6
cdr3_aa: ASSLYSGMRQETQY

j_call: TRBJ1-5
v_call: TRBV19
cdr3_aa: ASSLLPDRVGFQPQH

j_call: TRBJ2-6
v_call: TRBV9
cdr3_aa: ASSVAGTGANVLT

j_call: TRBJ1-4
v_call: TRBV4-3
cdr3_aa: ASSLGASNEKLF

j_call: TRBJ1-1
v_call: TRBV12-5
cdr3_aa: ASSWGPTEAF

j_call: TRBJ2-7
v_call: TRBV5-6
cdr3_aa: ASSSGQGSSYEQY

j_call: TRBJ2-3
v_call: TRBV4-3
cdr3_aa: ASSQGPSGTSTDTQY

j_call: TRBJ1-2
v_call: TRBV18
cdr3_aa: ASSGSRAEGGYT

j_call: TRBJ1-1
v_call: TRBV6-5
cdr3_aa: ASSFLDPSNTEAF

j_call: TRBJ2-5
v_call: TRBV7-2
cdr3_aa: ASSPGFGETQY

j_call: TRBJ2-5
v_call: TRBV5-1
cdr3_aa: ASSLTGGGETQY

j_call: TRBJ2-5
v_call: TRBV5-1
cdr3_aa: ASSLGTGNQETQY

j_call: TRBJ1-4
v_call: TRBV4-1
cdr3_aa: ASSQDPQGRGEKLF

j_call: TRBJ2-2
v_call: TRBV14
cdr3_aa: ASSFGGGASGELF

j_call: TRBJ2-1
v_call: TRBV10-1
cdr3_aa: ASSEPGTSGFYNEQF

j_call: TRBJ1-5
v_call: TRBV19
cdr3_aa: ASTGGRYNQPQH

j_call: TRBJ2-1
v_call: TRBV4-1
cdr3_aa: ASSQDGTSGATSVRQF

j_call: TRBJ1-1
v_call: TRBV7-9
cdr3_aa: ASSLDGTGAPEAF

j_call: TRBJ2-1
v_call: TRBV30
cdr3_aa: AWSPGTQQF

j_call: TRBJ2-3
v_call: TRBV6-5
cdr3_aa: ASQSGGSPDTQY

j_call: TRBJ2-5
v_call: TRBV5-4
cdr3_aa: ASSFSEGKTQY

j_call: TRBJ2-7
v_call: TRBV2
cdr3_aa: AGGTAYEQY

j_call: TRBJ2-2
v_call: TRBV9
cdr3_aa: ASSVRGSNTGELF

j_call: TRBJ2-1
v_call: TRBV7-2
cdr3_aa: ASSPIAYNEQF

j_call: TRBJ2-5
v_call: TRBV4-1
cdr3_aa: ASSQDPSGRMETQY

j_call: TRBJ1-1
v_call: TRBV27
cdr3_aa: ASSLLGGNTEAF